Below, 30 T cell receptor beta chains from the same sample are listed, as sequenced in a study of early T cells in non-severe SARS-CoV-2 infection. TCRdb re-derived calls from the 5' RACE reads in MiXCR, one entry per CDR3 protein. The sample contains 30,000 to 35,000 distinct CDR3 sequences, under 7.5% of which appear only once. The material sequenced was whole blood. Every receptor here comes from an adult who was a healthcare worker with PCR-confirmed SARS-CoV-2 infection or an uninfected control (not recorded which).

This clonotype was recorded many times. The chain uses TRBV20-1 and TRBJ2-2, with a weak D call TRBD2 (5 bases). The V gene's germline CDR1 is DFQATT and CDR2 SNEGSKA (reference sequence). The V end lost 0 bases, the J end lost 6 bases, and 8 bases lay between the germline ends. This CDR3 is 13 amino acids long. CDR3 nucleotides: TGCAGTGCTAGAGATTGGCGGGCCGGGGAGCTGTTTTTT. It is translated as CSARDWRAGELFF.

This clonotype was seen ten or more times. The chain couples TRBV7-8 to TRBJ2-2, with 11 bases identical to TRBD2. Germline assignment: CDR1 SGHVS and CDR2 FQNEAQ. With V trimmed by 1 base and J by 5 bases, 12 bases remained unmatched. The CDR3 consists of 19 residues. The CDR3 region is CASSLDPRLAGNRTGELFF. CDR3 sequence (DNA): TGTGCCAGCAGCTTAGATCCCCGACTAGCGGGAAATAGAACCGGGGAGCTGTTTTTT.

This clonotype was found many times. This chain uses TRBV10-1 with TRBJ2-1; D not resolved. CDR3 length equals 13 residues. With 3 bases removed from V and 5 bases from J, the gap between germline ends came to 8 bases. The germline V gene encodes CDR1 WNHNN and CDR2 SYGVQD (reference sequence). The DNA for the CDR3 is TGCGCCAGCAGTGAACAAGTCCACAATGAGCAGTTCTTC. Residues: CASSEQVHNEQFF.

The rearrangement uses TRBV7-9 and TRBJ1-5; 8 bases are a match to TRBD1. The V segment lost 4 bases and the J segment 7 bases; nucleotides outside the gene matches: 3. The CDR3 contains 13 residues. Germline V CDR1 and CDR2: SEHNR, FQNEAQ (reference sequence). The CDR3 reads CASSSDREQPQHF. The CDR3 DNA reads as TGTGCCAGCAGCTCGGACAGGGAGCAGCCCCAGCATTTT. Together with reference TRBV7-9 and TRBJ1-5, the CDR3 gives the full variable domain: DTGVSQNPRHKITKRGQNVTFRCDPISEHNRLYWYRQTLGQGPEFLTYFQNEAQLEKSRLLSDRFSAERPKGSFSTLEIQRTEQGDSAMYLCASSSDREQPQHFGDGTRLSIL.

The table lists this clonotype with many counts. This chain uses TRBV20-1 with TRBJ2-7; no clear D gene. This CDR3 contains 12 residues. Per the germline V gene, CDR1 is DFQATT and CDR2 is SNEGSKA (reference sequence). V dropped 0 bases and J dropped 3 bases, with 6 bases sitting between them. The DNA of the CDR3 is TGCAGTGCTAGAGAAGGGTTCTACGAGCAGTACTTC. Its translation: CSAREGFYEQYF.

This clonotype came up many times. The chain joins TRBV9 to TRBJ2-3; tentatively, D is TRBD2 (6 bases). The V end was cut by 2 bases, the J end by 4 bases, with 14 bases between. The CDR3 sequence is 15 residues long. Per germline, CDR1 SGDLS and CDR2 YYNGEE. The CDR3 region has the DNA TGTGCCAGCAGCGTTTTAACGGGAGCGCCAGATACGCAGTATTTT. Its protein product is CASSVLTGAPDTQYF.

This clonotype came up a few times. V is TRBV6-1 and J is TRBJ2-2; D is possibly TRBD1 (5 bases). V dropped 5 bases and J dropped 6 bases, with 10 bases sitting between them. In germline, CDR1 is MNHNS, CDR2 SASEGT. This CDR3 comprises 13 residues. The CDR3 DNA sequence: TGTGCCAGCAGTACAGGAGACTCCGGGGAGCTGTTTTTT. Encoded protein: CASSTGDSGELFF.

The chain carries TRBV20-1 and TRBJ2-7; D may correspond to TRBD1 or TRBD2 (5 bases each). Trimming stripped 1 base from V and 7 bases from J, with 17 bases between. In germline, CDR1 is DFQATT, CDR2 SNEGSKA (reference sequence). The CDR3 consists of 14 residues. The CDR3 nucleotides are TGCAGTGCTAGAGGACAGCGCATTTCGGGGGAGCAGTACTTC. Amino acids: CSARGQRISGEQYF.

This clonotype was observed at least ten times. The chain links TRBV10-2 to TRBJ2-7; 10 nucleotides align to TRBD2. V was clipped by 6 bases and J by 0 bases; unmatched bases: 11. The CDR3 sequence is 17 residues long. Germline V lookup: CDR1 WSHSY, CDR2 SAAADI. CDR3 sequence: CASSLSSGGLNSYEQYF. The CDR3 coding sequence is TGCGCCAGCAGCCTTTCTAGCGGGGGACTAAACTCCTACGAGCAGTACTTC.

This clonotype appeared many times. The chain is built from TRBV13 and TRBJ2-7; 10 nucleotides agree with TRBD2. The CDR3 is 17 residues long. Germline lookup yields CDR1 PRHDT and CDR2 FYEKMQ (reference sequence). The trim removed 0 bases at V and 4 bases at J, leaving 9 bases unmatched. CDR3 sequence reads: CASSLGPLAGEVYEQYF. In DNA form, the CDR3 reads TGTGCCAGCAGCTTAGGACCTCTAGCGGGAGAGGTATACGAGCAGTACTTC.

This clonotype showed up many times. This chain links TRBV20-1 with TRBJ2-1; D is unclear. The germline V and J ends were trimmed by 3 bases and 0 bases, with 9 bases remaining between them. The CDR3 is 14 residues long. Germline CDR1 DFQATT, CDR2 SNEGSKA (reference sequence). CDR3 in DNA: TGCAGTGCTAGGGGCGTAAGCTCCTACAATGAGCAGTTCTTC. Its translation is CSARGVSSYNEQFF.

The CDR3 bases are TGTGCCAGCAGCCCCCCCGCTGTCGACGGGGAGCTGTTTTTT. Residues: CASSPPAVDGELFF. The rearrangement links TRBV11-2 to TRBJ2-2; D is undetermined. V shed 5 bases and J shed 7 bases, with 14 bases lying between them. The V gene's germline CDR1 is SGHAT and CDR2 FQNNGV. CDR3 length equals 14 residues.

CDR3 residues: CASSPLAQETQYF. CDR3 bases: TGTGCCAGCAGCCCCCTTGCCCAAGAGACCCAGTACTTC. The chain couples TRBV7-3 to TRBJ2-5; D is unresolved. This CDR3 has 13 amino acids. Germline V CDR1 and CDR2: SGHTA, FQGTGA. The V end was cut by 5 bases, the J end by 1 base, with 8 bases between.

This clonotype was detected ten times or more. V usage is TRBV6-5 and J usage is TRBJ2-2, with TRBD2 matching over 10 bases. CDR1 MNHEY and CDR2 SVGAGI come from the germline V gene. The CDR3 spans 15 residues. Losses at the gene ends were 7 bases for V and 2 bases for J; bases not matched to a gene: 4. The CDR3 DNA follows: TGTGCCAGCAAGGGACTAGCGACTAACACCGGGGAGCTGTTTTTT. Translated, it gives CASKGLATNTGELFF.

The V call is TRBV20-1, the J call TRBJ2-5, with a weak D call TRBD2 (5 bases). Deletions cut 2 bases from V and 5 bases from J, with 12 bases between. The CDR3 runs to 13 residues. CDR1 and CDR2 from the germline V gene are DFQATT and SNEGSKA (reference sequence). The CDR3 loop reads CSARFGNEETQYF. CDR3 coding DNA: TGCAGTGCTAGATTCGGGAATGAGGAGACCCAGTACTTC.

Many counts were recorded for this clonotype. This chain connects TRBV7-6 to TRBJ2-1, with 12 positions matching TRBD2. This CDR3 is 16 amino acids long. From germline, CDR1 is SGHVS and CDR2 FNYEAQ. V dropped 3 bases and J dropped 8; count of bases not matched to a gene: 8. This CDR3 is CASSLTSGSLNDEQFF. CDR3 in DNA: TGTGCCAGCAGCTTGACTAGCGGGAGTCTTAACGATGAGCAGTTCTTC. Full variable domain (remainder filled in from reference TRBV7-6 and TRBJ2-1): GAGVSQSPRYKVTKRGQDVALRCDPISGHVSLYWYRQALGQGPEFLTYFNYEAQQDKSGLPNDRFSAERPEGSISTLTIQRTEQRDSAMYRCASSLTSGSLNDEQFFGPGTRLTVL.

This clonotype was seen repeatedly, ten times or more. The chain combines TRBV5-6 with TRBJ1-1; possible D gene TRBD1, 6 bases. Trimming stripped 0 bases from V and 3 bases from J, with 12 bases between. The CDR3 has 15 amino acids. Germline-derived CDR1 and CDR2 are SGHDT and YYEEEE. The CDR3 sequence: CASSLEQGIYTEAFF. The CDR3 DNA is TGTGCCAGCAGCTTGGAACAGGGTATTTACACTGAAGCTTTCTTT.

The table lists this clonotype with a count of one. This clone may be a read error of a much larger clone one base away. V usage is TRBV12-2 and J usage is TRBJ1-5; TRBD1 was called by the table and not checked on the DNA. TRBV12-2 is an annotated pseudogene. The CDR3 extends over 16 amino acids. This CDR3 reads CASRSKGGYSNQPQHF. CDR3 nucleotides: TGTGCAAGTCGCTCGAAGGGGGGATATAGCAATCAGCCCCAGCATTTT.

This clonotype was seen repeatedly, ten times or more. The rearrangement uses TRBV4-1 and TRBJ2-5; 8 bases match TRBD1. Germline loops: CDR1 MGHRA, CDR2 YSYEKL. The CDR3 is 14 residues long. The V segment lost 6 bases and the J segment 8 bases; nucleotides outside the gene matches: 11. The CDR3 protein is CASSLGQGEITQYF. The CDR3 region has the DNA TGCGCCAGCAGTCTCGGACAGGGTGAGATTACCCAGTACTTC.

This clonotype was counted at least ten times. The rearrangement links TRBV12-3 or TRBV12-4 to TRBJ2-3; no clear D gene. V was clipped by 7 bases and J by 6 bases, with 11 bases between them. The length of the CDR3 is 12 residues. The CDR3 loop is CASTHDPDTQYF. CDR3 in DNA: TGTGCCAGCACACATGACCCGGATACGCAGTATTTT.

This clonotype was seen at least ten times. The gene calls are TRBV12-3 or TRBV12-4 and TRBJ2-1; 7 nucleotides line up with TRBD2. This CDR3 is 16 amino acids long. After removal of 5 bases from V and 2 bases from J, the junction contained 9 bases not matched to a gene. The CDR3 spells CASSPREDRTYNEQFF. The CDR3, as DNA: TGTGCCAGCAGTCCCCGGGAGGACCGAACCTACAATGAGCAGTTCTTC.

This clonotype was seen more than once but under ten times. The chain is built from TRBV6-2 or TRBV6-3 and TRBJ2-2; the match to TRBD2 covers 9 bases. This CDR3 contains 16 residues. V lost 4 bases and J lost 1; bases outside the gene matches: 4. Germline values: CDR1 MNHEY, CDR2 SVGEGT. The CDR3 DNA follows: TGTGCCAGCAGTTCCACTAGCGGGTGGAACACCGGGGAGCTGTTTTTT. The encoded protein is CASSSTSGWNTGELFF.

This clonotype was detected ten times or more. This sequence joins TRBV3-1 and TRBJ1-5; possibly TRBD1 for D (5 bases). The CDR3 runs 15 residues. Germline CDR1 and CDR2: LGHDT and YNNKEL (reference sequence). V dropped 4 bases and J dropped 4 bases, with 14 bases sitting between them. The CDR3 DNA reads TGTGCCAGCAGCCGCGCTCCAGGGAGTAATCAGCCCCAGCATTTT. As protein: CASSRAPGSNQPQHF.

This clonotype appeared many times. This CDR3 reads CASTITVGGGGADTQYF. The CDR3 DNA reads TGTGCCAGCACCATTACTGTCGGGGGAGGAGGTGCAGATACGCAGTATTTT. The chain combines TRBV5-4 with TRBJ2-3; tentative D call: TRBD2 (6 bases). This CDR3 is 17 amino acids long. Germline V lookup: CDR1 SGHNT, CDR2 YYREEE (reference sequence). V lost 6 bases and J lost 4, with 24 bases in between.

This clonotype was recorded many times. CDR3 DNA sequence: TGCAGCGTTGCGGGAGGGCCAGGAGACGAGCAGTACTTC. Translation gives CSVAGGPGDEQYF. The chain links TRBV29-1 to TRBJ2-7, with 8 bases aligning to TRBD2. V lost 4 bases to trimming and J lost 5 bases; unmatched junction nucleotides: 7. Germline CDR1 reads SQVTM; CDR2 reads ANQGSEA. The length of the CDR3 is 13 residues.

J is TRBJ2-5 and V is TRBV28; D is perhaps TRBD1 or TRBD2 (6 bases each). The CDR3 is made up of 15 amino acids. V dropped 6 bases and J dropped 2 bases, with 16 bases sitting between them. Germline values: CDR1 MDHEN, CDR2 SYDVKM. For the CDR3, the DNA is TGTGCCAGCAGCTCGCAGGGGAGGTGGCAAGAGACCCAGTACTTC. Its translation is CASSSQGRWQETQYF.

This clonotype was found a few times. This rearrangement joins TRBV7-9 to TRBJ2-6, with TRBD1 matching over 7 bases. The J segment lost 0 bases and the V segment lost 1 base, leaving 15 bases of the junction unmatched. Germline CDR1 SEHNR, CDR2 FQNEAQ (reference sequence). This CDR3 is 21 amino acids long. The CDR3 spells CASSLVGRTGMGRSGANVLTF. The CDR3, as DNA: TGTGCCAGCAGCTTAGTGGGGCGGACAGGAATGGGACGCTCTGGGGCCAACGTCCTGACTTTC.

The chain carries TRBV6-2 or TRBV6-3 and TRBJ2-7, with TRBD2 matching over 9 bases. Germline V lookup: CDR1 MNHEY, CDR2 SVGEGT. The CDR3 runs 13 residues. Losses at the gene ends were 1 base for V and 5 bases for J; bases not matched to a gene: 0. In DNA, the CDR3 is TGTGCCAGCAGTTACTTAGCGGGAGACGAGCAGTACTTC. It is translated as CASSYLAGDEQYF.

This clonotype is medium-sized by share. For the CDR3, the DNA is TGTGCCAGCGGATGGACTAGCATGGCAGATACGCAGTATTTT. This gives the protein CASGWTSMADTQYF. This sequence joins TRBV7-6 and TRBJ2-3, with TRBD2 matching 8 bases. This CDR3 spans 14 amino acids. The germline CDR1 and CDR2 sequences are SGHVS and FNYEAQ. With 8 bases clipped from V and 4 bases from J, the junction kept 8 bases outside the gene matches. Supplemented by reference TRBV7-6 and TRBJ2-3, the full variable domain reads GAGVSQSPRYKVTKRGQDVALRCDPISGHVSLYWYRQALGQGPEFLTYFNYEAQQDKSGLPNDRFSAERPEGSISTLTIQRTEQRDSAMYRCASGWTSMADTQYFGPGTRLTVL.

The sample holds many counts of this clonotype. CDR3 amino acids: CASSFGTGAYEQYF. Here the CDR3 DNA reads TGTGCCAGCAGTTTTGGGACAGGGGCCTACGAGCAGTACTTC. The rearrangement joins TRBV12-3 or TRBV12-4 to TRBJ2-7; 10 bases are a match to TRBD1. J lost 2 bases, V lost 3 bases, and 1 base had no gene match. This CDR3 is 14 amino acids long.